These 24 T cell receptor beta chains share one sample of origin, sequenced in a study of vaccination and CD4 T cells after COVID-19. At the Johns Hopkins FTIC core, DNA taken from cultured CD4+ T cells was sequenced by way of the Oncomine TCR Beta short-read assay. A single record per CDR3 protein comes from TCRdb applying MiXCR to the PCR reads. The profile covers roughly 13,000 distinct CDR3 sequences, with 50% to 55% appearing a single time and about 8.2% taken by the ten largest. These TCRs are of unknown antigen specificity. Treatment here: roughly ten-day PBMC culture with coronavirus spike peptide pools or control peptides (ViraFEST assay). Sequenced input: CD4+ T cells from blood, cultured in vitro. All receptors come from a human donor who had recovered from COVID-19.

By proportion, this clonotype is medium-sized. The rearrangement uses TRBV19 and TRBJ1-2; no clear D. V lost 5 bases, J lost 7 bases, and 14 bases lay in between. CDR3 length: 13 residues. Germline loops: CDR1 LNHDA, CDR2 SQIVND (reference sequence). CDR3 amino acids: CASSALGSSGYTF. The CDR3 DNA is TGTGCCAGTAGTGCCCTTGGTTCATCTGGCTACACCTTC.

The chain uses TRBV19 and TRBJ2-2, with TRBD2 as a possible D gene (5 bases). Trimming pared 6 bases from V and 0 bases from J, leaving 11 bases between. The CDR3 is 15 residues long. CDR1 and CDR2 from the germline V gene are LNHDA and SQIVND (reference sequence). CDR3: CASSKTTANTGELFF. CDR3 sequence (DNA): TGTGCCAGTAGCAAGACTACCGCGAACACCGGGGAGCTGTTTTTT.

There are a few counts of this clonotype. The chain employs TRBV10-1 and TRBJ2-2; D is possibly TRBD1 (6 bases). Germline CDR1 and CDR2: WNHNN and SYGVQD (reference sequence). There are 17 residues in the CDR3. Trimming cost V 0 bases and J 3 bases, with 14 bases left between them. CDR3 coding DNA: TGCGCCAGCAGTGAGTCGTCGCCGGGACACTACACCGGGGAGCTGTTTTTT. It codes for CASSESSPGHYTGELFF.

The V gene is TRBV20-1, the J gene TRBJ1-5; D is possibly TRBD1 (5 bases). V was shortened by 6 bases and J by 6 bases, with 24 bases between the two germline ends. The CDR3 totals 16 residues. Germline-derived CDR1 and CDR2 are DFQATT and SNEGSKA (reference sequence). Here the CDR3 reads CSAVQVGGRFSQPQHF. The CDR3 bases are TGCAGTGCCGTACAGGTCGGAGGCAGGTTTTCTCAGCCCCAGCATTTT.

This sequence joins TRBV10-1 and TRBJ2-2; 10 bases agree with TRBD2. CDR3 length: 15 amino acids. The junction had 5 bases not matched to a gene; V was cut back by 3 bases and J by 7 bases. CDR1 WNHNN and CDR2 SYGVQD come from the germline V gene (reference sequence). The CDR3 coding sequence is TGCGCCAGCAGTGAAAGCGGGGGGGCGTTCGGGGAGCTGTTTTTT. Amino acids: CASSESGGAFGELFF.

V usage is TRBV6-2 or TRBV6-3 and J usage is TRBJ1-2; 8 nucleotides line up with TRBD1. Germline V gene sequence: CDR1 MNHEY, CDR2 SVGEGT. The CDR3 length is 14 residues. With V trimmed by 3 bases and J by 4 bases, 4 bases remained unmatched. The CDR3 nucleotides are TGTGCCAGCAGTTATAGGACAGGGTCCTATGGCTACACCTTC. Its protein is CASSYRTGSYGYTF.

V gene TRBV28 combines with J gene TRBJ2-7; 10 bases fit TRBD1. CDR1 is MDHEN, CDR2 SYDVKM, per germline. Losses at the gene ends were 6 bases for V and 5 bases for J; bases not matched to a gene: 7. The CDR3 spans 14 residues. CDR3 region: CASSSSGTGDEQYF. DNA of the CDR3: TGTGCCAGCAGCTCCTCCGGGACAGGGGACGAGCAGTACTTC.

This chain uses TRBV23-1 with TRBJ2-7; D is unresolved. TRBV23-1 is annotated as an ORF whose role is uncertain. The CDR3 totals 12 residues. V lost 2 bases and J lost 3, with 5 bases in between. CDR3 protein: CASSQEVYEQYF. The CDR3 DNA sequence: TGCGCCAGCAGTCAAGAGGTCTACGAGCAGTACTTC.

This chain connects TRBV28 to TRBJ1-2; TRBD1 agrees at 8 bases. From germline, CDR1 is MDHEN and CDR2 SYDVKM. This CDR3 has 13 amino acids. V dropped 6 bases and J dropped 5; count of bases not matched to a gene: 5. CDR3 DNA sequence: TGTGCCAGCAGGCCAGGGGGCTGGTATGGCTACACCTTC. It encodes CASRPGGWYGYTF.

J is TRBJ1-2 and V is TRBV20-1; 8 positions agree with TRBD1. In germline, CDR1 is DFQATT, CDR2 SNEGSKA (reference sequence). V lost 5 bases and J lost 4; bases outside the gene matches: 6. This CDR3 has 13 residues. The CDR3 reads CSASPGTGYGYTF. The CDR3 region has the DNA TGCAGTGCTTCCCCCGGGACAGGCTATGGCTACACCTTC.

DNA of the CDR3: TGTGCCAGCACTCCCCCGGGACAGGGAACCGGGGAGCTGTTTTTT. Its translation: CASTPPGQGTGELFF. The chain employs TRBV6-2 or TRBV6-3 and TRBJ2-2, with 9 nucleotides matching TRBD1. The germline V gene has CDR1 MNHEY and CDR2 SVGEGT. V lost 7 bases and J lost 5; bases outside the gene matches: 8. CDR3 length equals 15 residues.

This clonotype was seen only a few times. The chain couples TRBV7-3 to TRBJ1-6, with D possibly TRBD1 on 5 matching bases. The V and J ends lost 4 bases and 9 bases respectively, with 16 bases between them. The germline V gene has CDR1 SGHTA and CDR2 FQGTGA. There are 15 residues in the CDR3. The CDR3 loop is CASSSTGEGGSPLHF. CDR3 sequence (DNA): TGTGCCAGCAGCTCTACGGGGGAGGGAGGTTCACCCCTCCACTTT.

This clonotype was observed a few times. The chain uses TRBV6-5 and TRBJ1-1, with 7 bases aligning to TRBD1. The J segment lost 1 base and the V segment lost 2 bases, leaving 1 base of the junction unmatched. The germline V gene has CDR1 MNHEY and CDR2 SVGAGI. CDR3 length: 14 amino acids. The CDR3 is CASSYDRANTEAFF. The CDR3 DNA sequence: TGTGCCAGCAGTTACGACAGGGCGAACACTGAAGCTTTCTTT.

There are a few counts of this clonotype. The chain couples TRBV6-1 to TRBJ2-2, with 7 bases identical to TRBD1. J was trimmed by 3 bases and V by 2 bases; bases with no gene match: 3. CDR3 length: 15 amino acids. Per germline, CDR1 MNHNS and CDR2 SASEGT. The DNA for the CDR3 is TGTGCCAGCAGTGAAAGGACAGGTCACACCGGGGAGCTGTTTTTT. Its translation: CASSERTGHTGELFF.

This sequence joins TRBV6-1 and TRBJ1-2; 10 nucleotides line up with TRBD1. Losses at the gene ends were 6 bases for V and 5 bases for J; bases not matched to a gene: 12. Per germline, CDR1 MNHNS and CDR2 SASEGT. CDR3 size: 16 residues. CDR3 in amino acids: CASSNDRQGAKYGYTF. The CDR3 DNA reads TGTGCCAGCAGCAACGACCGACAGGGGGCAAAGTATGGCTACACCTTC.

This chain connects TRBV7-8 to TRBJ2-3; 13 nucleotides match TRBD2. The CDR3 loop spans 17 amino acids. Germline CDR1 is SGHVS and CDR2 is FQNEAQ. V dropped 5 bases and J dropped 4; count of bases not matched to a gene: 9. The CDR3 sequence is CASSRVGLAGVPDTQYF. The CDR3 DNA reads TGTGCCAGCAGCCGGGTCGGACTAGCGGGAGTTCCAGATACGCAGTATTTT.

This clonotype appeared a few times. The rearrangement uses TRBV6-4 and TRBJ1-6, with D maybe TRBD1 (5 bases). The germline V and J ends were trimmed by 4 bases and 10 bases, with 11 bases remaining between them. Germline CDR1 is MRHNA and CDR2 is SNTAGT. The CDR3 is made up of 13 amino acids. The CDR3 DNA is TGTGCCAGCAGTGGAGGGGTAGGGTCACCCCTCCACTTT. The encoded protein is CASSGGVGSPLHF.

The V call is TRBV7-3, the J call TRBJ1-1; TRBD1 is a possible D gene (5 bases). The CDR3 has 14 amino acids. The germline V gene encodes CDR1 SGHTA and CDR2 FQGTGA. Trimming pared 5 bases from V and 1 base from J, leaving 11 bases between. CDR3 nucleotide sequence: TGTGCCAGCAGCAGAGGGACCGGGAACACTGAAGCTTTCTTT. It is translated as CASSRGTGNTEAFF.

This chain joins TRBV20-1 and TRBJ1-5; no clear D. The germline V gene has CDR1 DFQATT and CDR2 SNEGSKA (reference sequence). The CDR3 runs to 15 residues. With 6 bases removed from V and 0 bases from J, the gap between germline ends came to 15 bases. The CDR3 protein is CSAKRTWISNQPQHF. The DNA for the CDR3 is TGCAGTGCCAAACGCACCTGGATTAGCAATCAGCCCCAGCATTTT.

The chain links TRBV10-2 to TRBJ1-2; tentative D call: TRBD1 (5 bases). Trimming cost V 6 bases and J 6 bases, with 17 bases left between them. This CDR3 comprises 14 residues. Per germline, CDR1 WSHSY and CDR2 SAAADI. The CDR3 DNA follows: TGCGCCAGCAGGTTTGGGGGGGATTGGCATGGCTACACCTTC. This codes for CASRFGGDWHGYTF.

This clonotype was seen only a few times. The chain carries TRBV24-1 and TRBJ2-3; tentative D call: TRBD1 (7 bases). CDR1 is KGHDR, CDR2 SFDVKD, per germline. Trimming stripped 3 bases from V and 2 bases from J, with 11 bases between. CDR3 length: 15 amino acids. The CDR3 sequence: CATSDPGGTTDTQYF. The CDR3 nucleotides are TGTGCCACCAGTGATCCAGGGGGGACCACAGATACGCAGTATTTT.

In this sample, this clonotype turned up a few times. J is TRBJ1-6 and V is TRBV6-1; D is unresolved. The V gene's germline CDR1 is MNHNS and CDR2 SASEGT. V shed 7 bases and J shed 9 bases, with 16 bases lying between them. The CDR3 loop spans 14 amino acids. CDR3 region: CASTQGGPGSPLHF. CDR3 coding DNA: TGTGCCAGCACCCAAGGAGGGCCAGGTTCACCCCTCCACTTT.

The CDR3 protein is CASSERHTRETDTQYF. The CDR3 DNA reads as TGTGCCAGCAGTGAACGGCATACAAGGGAGACAGATACGCAGTATTTT. The chain links TRBV6-1 to TRBJ2-3; possible D gene TRBD2, 5 bases. The CDR3 spans 16 residues. Germline assignment: CDR1 MNHNS and CDR2 SASEGT. V lost 2 bases and J lost 3, with 15 bases in between.

CDR3 sequence reads: CASSSQGQSTDTQYF. The CDR3 coding sequence is TGTGCCAGCAGCTCTCAGGGACAGAGCACAGATACGCAGTATTTT. The V call is TRBV11-3, the J call TRBJ2-3; the match to TRBD1 covers 7 bases. Trimming cost V 4 bases and J 0 bases; bases outside gene matches: 4. Germline V gives CDR1 SGHNT, CDR2 YENEEA. The CDR3 contains 15 residues.